These 19 T cell receptor beta chains originate from one sample sequenced in a study of blood T cells in healthy people across ages. PCR was performed a second time for about 6 to 12 cycles using a sample-barcoded 5' primer and a J-beta primer mix. TCRdb called the 5' RACE reads again in MiXCR, with one record for every CDR3 protein. In the table there are approximately 780,000 distinct CDR3 sequences, roughly 25% of which are singletons. A further study also used this sample, focusing on T cells of mothers and their children.

Sequencing was carried out using blood. These receptors came from a boy between 10 and 17 years old in good health.

This clonotype has just a few counts. The chain recombines TRBV12-3 or TRBV12-4 with TRBJ2-2; D could derive from TRBD1 or TRBD2 (6 bases each). The CDR3 runs to 13 residues. V was pared by 7 bases and J by 7 bases, with 13 bases between. The CDR3, as DNA: TGTGCCAGCAATGGGGGGCTCAACGGGGAGCTGTTTTTT. Encoded protein: CASNGGLNGELFF.

This clonotype has just a few counts. V is TRBV28 and J is TRBJ2-7; 9 bases line up with TRBD2. Germline loops: CDR1 MDHEN, CDR2 SYDVKM. Germline trimming cut 8 bases from V and 4 bases from J; bases unmatched to any gene: 9. The CDR3 is made up of 14 amino acids. The DNA for the CDR3 is TGTGCCAGCTTGAGAGCGGGGGGCGCTTACGAGCAGTACTTC. Translation gives CASLRAGGAYEQYF.

The CDR3 reads CASSGTEKLFF. The CDR3 nucleotides read TGTGCCAGCAGCGGCACCGAAAAACTGTTTTTT. V gene TRBV7-9 combines with J gene TRBJ1-4; no clear D gene. Germline-derived CDR1 and CDR2 are SEHNR and FQNEAQ (reference sequence). Trimming removed 5 bases from V and 8 bases from J, with 6 bases in between. The CDR3 covers 11 residues.

This clonotype was counted a few times. The chain uses TRBV7-2 and TRBJ2-1; D unclear. The V gene's germline CDR1 is SGHTA and CDR2 FQGNSA. Deletions cut 6 bases from V and 0 bases from J, with 12 bases between. The CDR3 is made up of 15 amino acids. The CDR3: CASRSGRFSYNEQFF. DNA of the CDR3: TGTGCCAGCAGATCCGGACGATTCTCCTACAATGAGCAGTTCTTC.

This clonotype was seen more than once but under ten times. The chain joins TRBV2 to TRBJ1-3; D gene ambiguous. The V gene's germline CDR1 is SNHLY and CDR2 FYNNEI. Trimming left V 9 bases short and J 0 bases short, with 12 bases between. The CDR3 consists of 14 residues. CDR3 sequence (DNA): TGTGCCAGTGCCGCGGGGATCTCTGGAAACACCATATATTTT. Translated: CASAAGISGNTIYF. The whole variable domain, remainder taken from reference TRBV2 and TRBJ1-3, is EPEVTQTPSHQVTQMGQEVILRCVPISNHLYFYWYRQILGQKVEFLVSFYNNEISEKSEIFDDQFSVERPDGSNFTLKIRSTKLEDSAMYFCASAAGISGNTIYFGEGSWLTVV.

The V and J genes are TRBV5-1 and TRBJ2-3, with 9 bases identical to TRBD2. The CDR3 length is 16 residues. Germline CDR1 reads SGHRS; CDR2 reads YFSETQ. V lost 0 bases to trimming and J lost 1 base; unmatched junction nucleotides: 3. CDR3 sequence (DNA): TGCGCCAGCAGCTTGGTCCTAGCGGGGCGCACAGATACGCAGTATTTT. This gives the protein CASSLVLAGRTDTQYF.

This rearrangement joins TRBV7-6 to TRBJ2-5; a possible D gene is TRBD2 (6 bases). V dropped 2 bases and J dropped 13 bases, with 14 bases sitting between them. Germline values: CDR1 SGHVS, CDR2 FNYEAQ. CDR3 length equals 12 residues. Written as DNA, the CDR3 is TGTGCCAGCAGCTTAAGAGGGGAGGTCCGGTACTTC. Its translation is CASSLRGEVRYF.

The chain is built from TRBV6-1 and TRBJ2-5; 8 nucleotides match TRBD2. The CDR3 length is 16 residues. The trim removed 3 bases at V and 4 bases at J, leaving 10 bases unmatched. Germline lookup yields CDR1 MNHNS and CDR2 SASEGT. The CDR3 nucleotides are TGTGCCAGCAGTGACGGATACGGACTAGCTGTAGAGACCCAGTACTTC. Translated, it gives CASSDGYGLAVETQYF.

This sequence joins TRBV20-1 and TRBJ2-1; tentatively, D is TRBD2 (6 bases). V was shortened by 5 bases and J by 2 bases, with 16 bases between the two germline ends. Germline CDR1 reads DFQATT; CDR2 reads SNEGSKA (reference sequence). This CDR3 region has 15 residues. CDR3 nucleotides: TGCAGTGCTCCTCGGTCCGGGGGTCCCTACAATGAGCAGTTCTTC. Translated, it gives CSAPRSGGPYNEQFF.

V gene TRBV20-1 combines with J gene TRBJ2-5, with a tentative D call TRBD1 (5 bases). V lost 4 bases and J 0 bases, leaving 15 bases between the germline ends. The CDR3 totals 15 residues. Germline-derived CDR1 and CDR2 are DFQATT and SNEGSKA (reference sequence). CDR3 amino acids: CSATQKTAYQETQYF. Here the CDR3 DNA reads TGCAGTGCTACCCAAAAGACAGCGTACCAAGAGACCCAGTACTTC.

V usage is TRBV2 and J usage is TRBJ2-6; 13 nucleotides line up with TRBD2. V gave up 8 bases and J gave up 1 base; unmatched junction bases: 11. Germline V CDR1 and CDR2: SNHLY, FYNNEI. The CDR3 totals 19 residues. CDR3: CASCRSGTSGISGANVLTF. CDR3 DNA: TGTGCCAGCTGCCGATCCGGGACTAGCGGGATTTCTGGGGCCAACGTCCTGACTTTC.

The V gene is TRBV9, the J gene TRBJ2-1; D gene ambiguous. Trimming pared 0 bases from V and 7 bases from J, leaving 8 bases between. CDR1 SGDLS and CDR2 YYNGEE come from the germline V gene. The CDR3 consists of 13 residues. The CDR3 bases are TGTGCCAGCAGCGTAGGGCAGACTAATGAGCAGTTCTTC. Protein sequence: CASSVGQTNEQFF.

The V call is TRBV3-1, the J call TRBJ2-5; D unresolved. Trimming took 11 bases from V and 5 from J, leaving 15 bases between them. The CDR3 extends over 12 amino acids. Germline V CDR1 and CDR2: LGHDT, YNNKEL (reference sequence). This CDR3 reads CAASSGVETQYF. DNA of the CDR3: TGTGCCGCCTCGTCGGGTGTGGAGACCCAGTACTTC.

This clonotype was seen a handful of times. The chain is built from TRBV29-1 and TRBJ2-4; TRBD1 might be the D (6 bases). The CDR3 is 13 residues long. Deletions cut 4 bases from V and 1 base from J, with 8 bases between. Germline V gene lookup returns CDR1 SQVTM and CDR2 ANQGSEA. The CDR3 bases are TGCAGCGTTGGGGGGCAGGCCAAAAACATTCAGTACTTC. Its protein is CSVGGQAKNIQYF.

In this sample, this clonotype turned up a few times. CDR3 sequence: CASSSRTSADTQYF. CDR3 nucleotides: TGTGCCAGCAGCTCCCGGACTAGCGCAGATACGCAGTATTTT. The V gene is TRBV7-9, the J gene TRBJ2-3, with 9 positions matching TRBD2. The J segment lost 4 bases and the V segment lost 4 bases, leaving 3 bases of the junction unmatched. From germline, CDR1 is SEHNR and CDR2 FQNEAQ (reference sequence). The CDR3 has 14 residues.

J is TRBJ2-5 and V is TRBV10-3, with 11 bases fitting TRBD1. Trimming at V came to 6 bases and at J to 2 bases, leaving 5 bases not matched to a gene. The germline V gene has CDR1 ENHRY and CDR2 SYGVKD. The CDR3 sequence is 15 residues long. CDR3 nucleotide sequence: TGTGCCATCAGAGGGACAGGGGGAAGTCAAGAGACCCAGTACTTC. This sequence encodes CAIRGTGGSQETQYF.

This clonotype showed up many times. The chain joins TRBV12-3 or TRBV12-4 to TRBJ1-5; D not resolved. With 1 base removed from V and 3 bases from J, the gap between germline ends came to 1 base. The CDR3 spans 12 residues. CDR3 DNA: TGTGCCAGCAGTTTAGACAATCAGCCCCAGCATTTT. Its translation: CASSLDNQPQHF.

This chain joins TRBV19 and TRBJ2-5, with D perhaps given as TRBD1 or TRBD2 (5 bases each). Germline CDR1 is LNHDA and CDR2 is SQIVND (reference sequence). The CDR3 totals 13 residues. Trimming cost V 11 bases and J 1 base, with 14 bases left between them. The CDR3 protein is CAGRQPPQETQYF. The CDR3 DNA follows: TGTGCCGGGAGACAGCCTCCCCAAGAGACCCAGTACTTC. Variable domain in full (rest from reference TRBV19 and TRBJ2-5): DGGITQSPKYLFRKEGQNVTLSCEQNLNHDAMYWYRQDPGQGLRLIYYSQIVNDFQKGDIAEGYSVSREKKESFPLTVTSAQKNPTAFYLCAGRQPPQETQYFGPGTRLLVL.

The gene calls are TRBV12-3 or TRBV12-4 and TRBJ2-3; D is perhaps TRBD1 (5 bases). The CDR3 is 13 residues long. Trimming took off 6 bases at V and 5 bases at J, with 12 bases between the two ends. The chain's CDR3 is CASRLQVGDTQYF. In DNA form, the CDR3 reads TGTGCCAGCAGATTACAGGTGGGAGATACGCAGTATTTT.